The rows below give T cell receptor beta chains drawn from one sample of a study of blood T cell repertoires in COVID-19. Libraries were prepared by immunoSEQ multiplex PCR; TCRdb keeps only in-frame clonotypes and omits some of them. The sample has some 390,000 clones, around 86% seen once. Material for sequencing was peripheral blood. These receptor sequences come from a human donor in a cohort sampled during active COVID-19. Each CDR3 is given with its conserved first and last residue. A D gene is named only where the DNA matches it firmly. Clone size is not always given. Where it is, it says once, few, many or a class for expanded clones.

-	-	TRBV5-1	TRBJ1-6	CASSLVSGNSPLHF	TGCGCCAGCAGCTTGGTCAGCGGGAATTCACCCCTCCACTTT
-	TRBD1	TRBV9	TRBJ2-1	CASSVRTGTNEQFF	TGTGCCAGCAGCGTACGGACAGGAACCAATGAGCAGTTCTTC
-	-	TRBV6-2/TRBV6-3	TRBJ2-7	CASSSPTGGVYEQYF	TGTGCCAGCAGTTCCCCGACAGGAGGAGTCTACGAGCAGTACTTC
-	TRBD2	TRBV5-1	TRBJ2-7	CASSLVAGEGYEQYF	TGCGCCAGCAGCTTGGTTGCGGGAGAGGGTTACGAGCAGTACTTC
-	-	TRBV3-1/TRBV3-2	TRBJ2-3	CASSPKSVRTDTQYF	TGTGCCAGCAGCCCGAAATCGGTCCGCACAGATACGCAGTATTTT
-	TRBD2	TRBV11-2	TRBJ2-3	CASSLDGNVASGSTDTQYF	TGTGCCAGCAGCTTAGATGGTAATGTGGCTAGCGGGAGCACAGATACGCAGTATTTT
-	-	TRBV25-1	TRBJ2-3	CASTPAGLTDTQYF	TGTGCCAGCACCCCCGCGGGACTCACAGATACGCAGTATTTT
once	-	TRBV13	TRBJ2-7	CASSVQGRGYEQYF	TGTGCCAGCAGCGTACAGGGAAGGGGTTACGAGCAGTACTTC
-	TRBD1	TRBV5-1	TRBJ1-4	CASSLAVQGRSANEKLFF	TGCGCCAGCAGCTTGGCCGTACAGGGGCGCAGTGCTAATGAAAAACTGTTTTTT
-	-	TRBV6-2/TRBV6-3	TRBJ2-1	CASSPRRNEQFF	TGTGCCAGCAGTCCGCGGCGCAATGAGCAGTTCTTC
-	TRBD2	TRBV7-8	TRBJ2-7	CASSSTIWTSGSPYEQYF	TGTGCCAGCAGCTCTACGATTTGGACTAGCGGGAGCCCCTACGAGCAGTACTTC
-	TRBD2	TRBV5-1	TRBJ2-1	CASKKRGAYNEQFF	TGCGCCAGCAAAAAGCGGGGGGCCTACAATGAGCAGTTCTTC
-	TRBD1	TRBV27	TRBJ2-7	CASSLSGQGGSYEQYF	TGTGCCAGCAGTTTATCGGGACAGGGAGGATCCTACGAGCAGTACTTC
-	-	TRBV5-1	TRBJ2-6	CASSLARISGANVLTF	TGCGCCAGCAGCTTGGCTCGTATATCTGGGGCCAACGTCCTGACTTTC
-	TRBD1	TRBV7-9	TRBJ2-7	CASSLKGANPRYEQYF	TGTGCCAGCAGCTTAAAGGGGGCTAACCCCAGGTACGAGCAGTACTTC
-	TRBD2	TRBV3-1/TRBV3-2	TRBJ2-1	CASSPSAGGNHNEQFF	TGTGCCAGCAGCCCCTCAGCGGGGGGCAATCACAATGAGCAGTTCTTC
-	-	TRBV3-1/TRBV3-2	TRBJ2-5	CASSQPETRETQYF	TGTGCCAGCAGCCAGCCCGAGACGCGGGAGACCCAGTACTTC
-	TRBD1	TRBV27	TRBJ2-2	CASRDRGPLGELFF	TGTGCCAGCAGGGACAGGGGGCCGTTAGGGGAGCTGTTTTTT
-	-	TRBV6-5	TRBJ1-2	CASTKTGVAYGYTF	TGTGCCAGCACCAAGACGGGGGTCGCCTATGGCTACACCTTC
-	TRBD2	TRBV27	TRBJ2-1	CASSPGPGLATYNEQFF	TGTGCCAGCAGTCCAGGACCGGGACTAGCAACCTACAATGAGCAGTTCTTC
-	-	TRBV3-1/TRBV3-2	TRBJ2-3	CASSPGRTASTDTQYF	TGTGCCAGCAGCCCTGGTCGGACAGCTAGCACAGATACGCAGTATTTT
-	-	TRBV7-9	TRBJ2-3	CASSEAVADTQYF	TGTGCCAGCAGCGAGGCGGTAGCAGATACGCAGTATTTT
-	TRBD1	TRBV7-8	TRBJ1-1	CASSPGTANTEAFF	TGTGCCAGCAGCCCCGGGACAGCGAACACTGAAGCTTTCTTT
-	TRBD2	TRBV19	TRBJ2-7	CASSISSGSLYEQYF	TGTGCCAGTAGTATATCTAGCGGGAGTCTCTACGAGCAGTACTTC
-	-	TRBV6-6	TRBJ2-7	CASSLRQGGYEQYF	TGTGCCAGCAGCCTAAGACAGGGAGGCTACGAGCAGTACTTC
-	-	TRBV7-9	TRBJ1-2	CASSLDSDYGYTF	TGTGCCAGCAGCTTAGATAGCGACTATGGCTACACCTTC
-	TRBD1	TRBV27	TRBJ2-7	CASSHGQGSYEQYF	TGTGCCAGCAGTCACGGACAGGGTTCCTACGAGCAGTACTTC